The clone carrying this T cell receptor (beta chain) was seen a handful of times. Germline V gives CDR1 SEHNR, CDR2 FQNEAQ (reference sequence). This CDR3 is built from 13 residues. V shed 5 bases and J shed 8 bases, with 13 bases lying between them. The source of the sample is a study of blood T cell repertoires in COVID-19. Background on the study: Sites across the United States, Italy and Spain contributed samples from acute and convalescent COVID-19. The cDNA or gDNA used as material had been derived from T cells, B-cell-depleted T cells, or PBMCs.

In the authors' methods: Amplification with reference gene primers provided the estimates of nucleated cell counts. Repertoires were generated with immunoSEQ multiplex PCR, while TCRdb's copy carries only in-frame clones and drops some. V and J calls and clone size are given by that table; D and trimming were obtained from the DNA. Of around 210,000 clones listed, around four fifths are singletons. The gene calls are TRBV7-9 and TRBJ2-4; possibly TRBD1 for D (5 bases). Sample: peripheral blood. The clonotype originates from a man between 60 and 75 years old with COVID-19, enrolled during active disease. The CDR3 loop reads CASSAALGDIQYF. The DNA for the CDR3 is TGTGCCAGCAGCGCAGCTCTAGGGGACATTCAGTACTTC.